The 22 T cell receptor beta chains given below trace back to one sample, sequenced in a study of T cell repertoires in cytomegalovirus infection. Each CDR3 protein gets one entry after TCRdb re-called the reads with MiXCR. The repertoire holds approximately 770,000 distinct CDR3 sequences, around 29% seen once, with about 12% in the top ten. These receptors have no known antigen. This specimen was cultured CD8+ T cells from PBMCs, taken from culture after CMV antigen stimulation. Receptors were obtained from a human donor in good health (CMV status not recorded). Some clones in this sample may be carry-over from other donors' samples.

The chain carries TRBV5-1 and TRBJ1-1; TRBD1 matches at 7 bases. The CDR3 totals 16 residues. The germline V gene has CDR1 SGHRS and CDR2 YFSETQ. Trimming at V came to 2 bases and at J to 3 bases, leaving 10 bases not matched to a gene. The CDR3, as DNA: TGCGCCAGCAGCTTAGCCTCACCAGGGGGGGACACTGAAGCTTTCTTT. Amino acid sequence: CASSLASPGGDTEAFF.

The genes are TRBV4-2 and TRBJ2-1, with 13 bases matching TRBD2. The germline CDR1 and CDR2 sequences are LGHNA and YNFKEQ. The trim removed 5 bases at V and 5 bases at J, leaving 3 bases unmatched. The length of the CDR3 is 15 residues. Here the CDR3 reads CASSGGLAGNNEQFF. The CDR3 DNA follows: TGTGCCAGCAGCGGGGGACTAGCGGGGAACAATGAGCAGTTCTTC.

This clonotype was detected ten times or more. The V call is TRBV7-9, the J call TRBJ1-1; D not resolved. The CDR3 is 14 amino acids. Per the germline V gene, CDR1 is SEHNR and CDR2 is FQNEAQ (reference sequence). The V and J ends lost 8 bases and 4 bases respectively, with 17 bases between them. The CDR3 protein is CASRVLGSGTEAFF. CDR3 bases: TGTGCCAGCCGGGTTTTGGGTTCCGGCACTGAAGCTTTCTTT.

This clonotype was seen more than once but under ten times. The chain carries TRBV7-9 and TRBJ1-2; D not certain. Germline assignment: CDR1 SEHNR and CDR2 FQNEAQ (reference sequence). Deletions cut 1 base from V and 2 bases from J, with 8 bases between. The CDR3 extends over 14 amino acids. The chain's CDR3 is CASSLEAWNYGYTF. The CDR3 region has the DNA TGTGCCAGCAGCTTAGAGGCTTGGAACTATGGCTACACCTTC.

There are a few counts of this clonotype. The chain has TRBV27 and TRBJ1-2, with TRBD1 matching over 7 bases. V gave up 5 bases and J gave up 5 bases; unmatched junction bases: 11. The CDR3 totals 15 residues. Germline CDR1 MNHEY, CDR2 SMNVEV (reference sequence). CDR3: CASSAGGAPGYGYTF. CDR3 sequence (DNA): TGTGCCAGCAGTGCAGGGGGGGCTCCGGGATATGGCTACACCTTC.

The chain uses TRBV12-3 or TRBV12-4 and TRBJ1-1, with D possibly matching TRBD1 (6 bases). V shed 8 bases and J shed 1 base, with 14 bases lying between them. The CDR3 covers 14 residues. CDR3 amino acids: CASGFRGGNTEAFF. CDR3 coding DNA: TGTGCCAGCGGGTTTAGGGGGGGGAACACTGAAGCTTTCTTT.

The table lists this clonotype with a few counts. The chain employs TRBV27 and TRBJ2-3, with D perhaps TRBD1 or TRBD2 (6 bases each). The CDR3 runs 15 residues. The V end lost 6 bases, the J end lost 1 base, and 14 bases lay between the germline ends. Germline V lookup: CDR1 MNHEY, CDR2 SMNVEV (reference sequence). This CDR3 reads CASRTYREGTDTQYF. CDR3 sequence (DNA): TGTGCCAGCAGGACGTACAGGGAGGGCACAGATACGCAGTATTTT.

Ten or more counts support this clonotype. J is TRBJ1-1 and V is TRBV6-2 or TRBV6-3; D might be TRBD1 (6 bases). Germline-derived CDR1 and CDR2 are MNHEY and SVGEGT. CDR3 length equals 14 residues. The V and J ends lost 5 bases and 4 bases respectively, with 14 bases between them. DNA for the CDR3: TGTGCCAGCAGTCCATCGGACAGCGTCACTGAAGCTTTCTTT. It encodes CASSPSDSVTEAFF.

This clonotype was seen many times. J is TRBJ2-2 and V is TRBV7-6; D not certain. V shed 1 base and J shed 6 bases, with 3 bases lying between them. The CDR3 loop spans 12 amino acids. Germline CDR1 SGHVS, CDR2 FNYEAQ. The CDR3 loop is CASSLVSGELFF. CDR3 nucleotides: TGTGCCAGCAGCTTAGTGTCCGGGGAGCTGTTTTTT. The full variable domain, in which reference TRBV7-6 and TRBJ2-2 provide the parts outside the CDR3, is GAGVSQSPRYKVTKRGQDVALRCDPISGHVSLYWYRQALGQGPEFLTYFNYEAQQDKSGLPNDRFSAERPEGSISTLTIQRTEQRDSAMYRCASSLVSGELFFGEGSRLTVL.

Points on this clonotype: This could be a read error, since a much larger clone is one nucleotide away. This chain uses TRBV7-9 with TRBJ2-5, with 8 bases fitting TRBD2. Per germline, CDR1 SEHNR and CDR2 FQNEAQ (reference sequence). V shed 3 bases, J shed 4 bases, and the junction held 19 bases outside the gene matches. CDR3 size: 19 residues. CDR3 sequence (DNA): TGTGCCAGCAGCTTTCCAGAAAGCGGGGGTAGCCTAATCCGAGAGACCCAGTACTTC. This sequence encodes CASSFPESGGSLIRETQYF.

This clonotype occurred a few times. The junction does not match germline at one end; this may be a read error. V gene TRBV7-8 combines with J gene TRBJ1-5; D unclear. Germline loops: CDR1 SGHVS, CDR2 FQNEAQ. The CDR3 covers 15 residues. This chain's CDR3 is CASSLGRQVNQPQHF. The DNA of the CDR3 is TGTGCCAGCAGTTTAGGACGGCAAGTCAATCAGCCCCAGCATTTT.

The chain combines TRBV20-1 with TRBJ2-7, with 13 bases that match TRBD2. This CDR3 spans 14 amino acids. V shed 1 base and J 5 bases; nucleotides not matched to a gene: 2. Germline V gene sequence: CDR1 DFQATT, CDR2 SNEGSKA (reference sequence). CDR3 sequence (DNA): TGCAGTGCTAGAGGACTAGCGGGGGGCGACGAGCAGTACGTC. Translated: CSARGLAGGDEQYV.

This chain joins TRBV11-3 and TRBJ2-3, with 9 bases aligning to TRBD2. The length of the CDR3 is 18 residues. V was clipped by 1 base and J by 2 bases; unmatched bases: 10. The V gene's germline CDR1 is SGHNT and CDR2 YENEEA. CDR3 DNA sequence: TGTGCCAGCAGCTTAGGTCCCTGGCTAGCGGGGATCACAGATACGCAGTATTTT. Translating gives CASSLGPWLAGITDTQYF.

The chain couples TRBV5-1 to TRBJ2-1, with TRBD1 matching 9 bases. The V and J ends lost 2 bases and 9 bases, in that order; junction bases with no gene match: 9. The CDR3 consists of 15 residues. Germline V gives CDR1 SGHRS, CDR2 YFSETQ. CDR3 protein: CASSLTGGSQTEQFF. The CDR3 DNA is TGCGCCAGCAGCTTAACAGGGGGCTCTCAAACTGAGCAGTTCTTC.

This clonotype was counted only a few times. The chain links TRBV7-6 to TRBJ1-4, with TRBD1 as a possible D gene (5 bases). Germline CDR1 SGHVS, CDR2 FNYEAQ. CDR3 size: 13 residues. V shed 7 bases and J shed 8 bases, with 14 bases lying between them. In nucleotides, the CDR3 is TGTGCCAGCACCCTTAGGGGCGGAGAAAAACTGTTTTTT. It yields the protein CASTLRGGEKLFF.

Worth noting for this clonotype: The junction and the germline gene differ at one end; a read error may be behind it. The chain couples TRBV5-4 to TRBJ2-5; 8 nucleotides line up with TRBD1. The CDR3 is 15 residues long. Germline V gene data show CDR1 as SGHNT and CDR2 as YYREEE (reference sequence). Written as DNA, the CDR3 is TGTGCCAGCAGCTTGGCCCAGGGGGCGAGAGAGGCCCAGTACTTC. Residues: CASSLAQGAREAQYF.

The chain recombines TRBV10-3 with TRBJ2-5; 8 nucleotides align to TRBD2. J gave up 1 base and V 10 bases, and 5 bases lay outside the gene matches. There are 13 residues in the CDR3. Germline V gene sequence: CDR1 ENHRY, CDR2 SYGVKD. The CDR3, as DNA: TGTGCCACCGCGGGGGGCCTCCAAGAGACCCAGTACTTC. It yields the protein CATAGGLQETQYF.

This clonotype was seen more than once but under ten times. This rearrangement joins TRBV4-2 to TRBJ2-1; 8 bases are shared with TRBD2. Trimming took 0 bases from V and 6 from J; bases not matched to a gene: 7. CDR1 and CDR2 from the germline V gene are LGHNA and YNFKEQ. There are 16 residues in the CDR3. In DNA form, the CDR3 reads TGTGCCAGCAGCCAAGATTATGGCACTAGCGGCAATGAGCAGTTCTTC. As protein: CASSQDYGTSGNEQFF.

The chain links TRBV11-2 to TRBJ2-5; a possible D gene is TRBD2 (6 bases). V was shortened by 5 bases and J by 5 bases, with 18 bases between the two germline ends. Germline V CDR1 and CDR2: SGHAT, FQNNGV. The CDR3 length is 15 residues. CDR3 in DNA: TGTGCCAGCAGCCCCCCGGGCCTTGGGGGGGAGACCCAGTACTTC. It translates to CASSPPGLGGETQYF.

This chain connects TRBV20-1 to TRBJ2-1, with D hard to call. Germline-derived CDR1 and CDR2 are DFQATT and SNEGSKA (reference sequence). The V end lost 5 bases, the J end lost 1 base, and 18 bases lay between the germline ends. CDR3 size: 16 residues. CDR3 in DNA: TGCAGTGCTTCTTTCACCGGCCTGGGATCCTACAATGAGCAGTTCTTC. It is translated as CSASFTGLGSYNEQFF.

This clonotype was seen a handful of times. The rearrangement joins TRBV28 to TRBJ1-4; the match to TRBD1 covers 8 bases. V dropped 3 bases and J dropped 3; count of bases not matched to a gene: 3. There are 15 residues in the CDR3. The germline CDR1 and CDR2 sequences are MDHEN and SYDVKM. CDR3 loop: CASSFGQGANEKLFF. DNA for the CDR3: TGTGCCAGCAGTTTCGGACAGGGAGCTAATGAAAAACTGTTTTTT.

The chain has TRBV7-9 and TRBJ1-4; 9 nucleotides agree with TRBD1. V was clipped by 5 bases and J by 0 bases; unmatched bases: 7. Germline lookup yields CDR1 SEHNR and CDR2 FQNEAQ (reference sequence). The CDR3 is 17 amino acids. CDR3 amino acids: CASSPRDRAATNEKLFF. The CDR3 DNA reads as TGTGCCAGCAGCCCACGGGACAGGGCGGCAACTAATGAAAAACTGTTTTTT.